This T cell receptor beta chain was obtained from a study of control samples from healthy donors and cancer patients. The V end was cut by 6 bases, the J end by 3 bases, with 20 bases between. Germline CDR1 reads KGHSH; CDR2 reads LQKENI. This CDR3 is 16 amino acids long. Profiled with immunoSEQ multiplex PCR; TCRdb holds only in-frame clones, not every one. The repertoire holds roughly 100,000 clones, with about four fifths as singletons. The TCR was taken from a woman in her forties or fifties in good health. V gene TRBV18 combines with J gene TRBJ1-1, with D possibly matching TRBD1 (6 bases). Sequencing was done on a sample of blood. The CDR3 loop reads CASSPTSGAGDTEAFF. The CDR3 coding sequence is TGTGCCAGCTCGCCTACTTCGGGGGCGGGCGACACTGAAGCTTTCTTT.